This T cell receptor (beta chain) was sequenced during a study of identical twins. Whole-study results and caveats: Out-of-frame beta sequences exhibited a weaker degree of excess twin sharing. Carriage of fewer insertions was seen in abundant cord blood beta clonotypes, whereas memory repertoires showed none.

From the 5' RACE reads, TCRdb called clonotypes with MiXCR, one entry per CDR3 protein. The sample consists of 550,000 to 800,000 distinct CDR3 sequences, just over 7% of them appearing once. This clonotype was seen at least ten times. The antigen is unknown. This CDR3 comprises 17 residues. Trimming took 6 bases from V and 6 from J; bases not matched to a gene: 12. This sample also belongs to another study, concerning yellow fever vaccine responses in identical twins. From that report: Twins reportedly appeared to share part of their vaccine T cell response while keeping part individual.

This chain links TRBV12-3 or TRBV12-4 with TRBJ2-1; 12 bases are a match to TRBD2. The TCR comes from a woman aged 18-35 years in good health. Sequenced material: PBMCs. The CDR3, as DNA: TGTGCCAGCAGGGAGGGGCCGACTAGCGGGGGCCCCAATGAGCAGTTCTTC. This translates into CASREGPTSGGPNEQFF.